These 23 T cell receptor beta chains were all obtained from the same sample, sequenced in a study of T cell responses to AZD1222 COVID-19 vaccine. Here immunoSEQ multiplex PCR was the method, and the copy in TCRdb shows in-frame clones only, minus some. This sample carries some 130,000 clones, about 90% of them seen once, and the ten largest clones take roughly 3%. Specimen: peripheral blood, collected 28 days after the second AZD1222 dose. The receptors derive from an adult who received the AZD1222 COVID-19 vaccine.

The V and J genes are TRBV6-2 or TRBV6-3 and TRBJ1-1; D unresolved. Trimming shortened V by 5 bases and J by 5 bases, and 15 bases separated the two germline ends. Germline V gives CDR1 MNHEY, CDR2 SVGEGT. The CDR3 covers 14 residues. The CDR3 coding sequence is TGTGCCAGCAGTACCCTACGGGCATTGACTGAAGCTTTCTTT. This sequence encodes CASSTLRALTEAFF.

The CDR3 here is CASSPRLAVTLTNEQFF. As DNA, the CDR3 is TGTGCCAGCTCACCACGCTTAGCGGTCACACTTACGAATGAGCAGTTCTTC. The genes are TRBV18 and TRBJ2-1; weak D call: TRBD2 (6 bases). The CDR3 has 17 amino acids. Germline-derived CDR1 and CDR2 are KGHSH and LQKENI. The V end was cut by 1 base, the J end by 7 bases, with 20 bases between.

The rearrangement joins TRBV7-2 to TRBJ2-3, with 8 positions matching TRBD1. Germline CDR1 is SGHTA and CDR2 is FQGNSA. The CDR3 has 14 amino acids. Trimming at V came to 3 bases and at J to 4 bases, leaving 3 bases not matched to a gene. CDR3 nucleotide sequence: TGTGCCAGCAGCTTCTCAGGGGGCGCAGATACGCAGTATTTT. Translated: CASSFSGGADTQYF.

This clone was found a few times. The rearrangement links TRBV19 to TRBJ1-3; tentative D call: TRBD1 (5 bases). The CDR3 totals 15 residues. Trimming cost V 5 bases and J 3 bases, with 14 bases left between them. CDR1 and CDR2 from the germline V gene are LNHDA and SQIVND (reference sequence). The DNA for the CDR3 is TGTGCCAGTAGTGTGGGGGAATTCGTTGGAAACACCATATATTTT. This encodes CASSVGEFVGNTIYF.

V usage is TRBV24-1 and J usage is TRBJ2-2; 7 bases fit TRBD1. This CDR3 spans 18 amino acids. The J segment lost 4 bases and the V segment lost 4 bases, leaving 14 bases of the junction unmatched. CDR1 is KGHDR and CDR2 is SFDVKD in the germline V gene. CDR3 amino acids: CATSEFIQGLGTTGELFF. The CDR3 coding sequence is TGTGCCACCAGTGAATTCATACAGGGGCTCGGGACCACCGGGGAGCTGTTTTTT.

The CDR3 spells CASSSTGNSGNTIYF. As DNA, the CDR3 is TGTGCCAGCAGTTCGACAGGCAACTCTGGAAACACCATATATTTT. The rearrangement links TRBV2 to TRBJ1-3; maybe TRBD1 (6 bases). Germline CDR1 and CDR2: SNHLY and FYNNEI. The CDR3 contains 15 residues. Trimming removed 5 bases at V and 0 bases at J, with 11 bases between.

The chain is built from TRBV27 and TRBJ1-5; 10 bases align to TRBD1. The germline CDR1 and CDR2 sequences are MNHEY and SMNVEV (reference sequence). This CDR3 comprises 15 residues. V was clipped by 6 bases and J by 5 bases; unmatched bases: 7. CDR3 region: CASRHLGTGDQPQHF. CDR3 bases: TGTGCCAGCAGACACCTCGGGACAGGGGATCAGCCCCAGCATTTT.

CDR3 residues: CAWETASYEQYF. The CDR3 DNA sequence: TGTGCCTGGGAAACAGCGTCCTACGAGCAGTACTTC. The rearrangement links TRBV30 to TRBJ2-7; D remains unclear. The CDR3 runs to 12 residues. Germline V CDR1 and CDR2: GTSNPN, SVGIG (reference sequence). V lost 5 bases to trimming and J lost 1 base, with 9 bases between them.

The count of this clone is one. This sequence joins TRBV7-2 and TRBJ2-7, with 12 positions matching TRBD2. Trimming at V came to 5 bases and at J to 6 bases, leaving 8 bases not matched to a gene. This CDR3 contains 15 residues. Germline V gene data show CDR1 as SGHTA and CDR2 as FQGNSA. The CDR3 region has the DNA TGTGCCAGCAGCACCTCTAGCGGGAGGGTAGTCGAGCAGTACTTC. This encodes CASSTSSGRVVEQYF.

The gene calls are TRBV9 and TRBJ1-2; 8 nucleotides agree with TRBD1. The V segment lost 5 bases and the J segment 4 bases; nucleotides outside the gene matches: 13. The CDR3 contains 16 residues. Germline V gives CDR1 SGDLS, CDR2 YYNGEE. The CDR3 nucleotides read TGTGCCAGCAGTGATCAGTCCCAGGGGGCATCCTATGGCTACACCTTC. Encoded protein: CASSDQSQGASYGYTF. Complete variable domain (other parts from reference TRBV9 and TRBJ1-2): DSGVTQTPKHLITATGQRVTLRCSPRSGDLSVYWYQQSLDQGLQFLIQYYNGEERAKGNILERFSAQQFPDLHSELNLSSLELGDSALYFCASSDQSQGASYGYTFGSGTRLTVV.

The chain is built from TRBV5-8 and TRBJ1-5; 7 bases agree with TRBD1. Germline loops: CDR1 SGHTS, CDR2 YDEGEE. The CDR3 length is 14 residues. V shed 4 bases and J 5 bases; nucleotides not matched to a gene: 6. The CDR3 sequence: CASSGPGQHQPQHF. In nucleotides, the CDR3 is TGTGCCAGCAGCGGACCGGGACAGCATCAGCCCCAGCATTTT.

V and J are TRBV3-1 (or the pseudogene TRBV3-2) and TRBJ2-5; 9 nucleotides agree with TRBD1. Germline CDR1 LGHDT, CDR2 YNNKEL (reference sequence). With V trimmed by 0 bases and J by 5 bases, 13 bases remained unmatched. The CDR3 runs 18 residues. CDR3 coding DNA: TGTGCCAGCAGCCAAGATTTTGTGGGACAGGGCGTTAGTGAGACCCAGTACTTC. Amino acids: CASSQDFVGQGVSETQYF.

V is TRBV7-2 and J is TRBJ1-2; TRBD1 agrees at 9 bases. The CDR3 sequence is 15 residues long. The trim removed 1 base at V and 8 bases at J, leaving 8 bases unmatched. Germline loops: CDR1 SGHTA, CDR2 FQGNSA. CDR3 in amino acids: CASSLDRGRPGGYTF. The DNA of the CDR3 is TGTGCCAGCAGCTTAGACAGGGGGCGGCCGGGGGGCTACACCTTC.

The rearrangement links TRBV3-1 (or the pseudogene TRBV3-2) to TRBJ2-1, with 9 bases that match TRBD2. The CDR3 loop spans 15 amino acids. Germline V gene data show CDR1 as LGHDT and CDR2 as YNNKEL (reference sequence). Trimming at V came to 0 bases and at J to 7 bases, leaving 4 bases not matched to a gene. CDR3 sequence: CASSQEGREGNEQFF. DNA for the CDR3: TGTGCCAGCAGCCAAGAGGGGCGGGAGGGGAATGAGCAGTTCTTC.

With regard to this clone: One end of the junction fails to match germline, which may point to a read error. The rearrangement joins TRBV20-1 to TRBJ2-7; 11 bases map to TRBD2. The CDR3 spans 15 residues. Germline CDR1 reads DFQATT; CDR2 reads SNEGSKA (reference sequence). CDR3 nucleotide sequence: TGCAGCGCTAGTGGACTAGCGGGCCGGATGTACGAGCAGTACTTC. It codes for CSASGLAGRMYEQYF.

The chain joins TRBV2 to TRBJ2-7; TRBD1 might be the D (6 bases). This CDR3 is 14 amino acids long. Trimming pared 5 bases from V and 3 bases from J, leaving 14 bases between. Germline CDR1 reads SNHLY; CDR2 reads FYNNEI. As DNA, the CDR3 is TGTGCCAGCAGTAGGGAACAGGGTTTCTACGAGCAGTACTTC. Translation gives CASSREQGFYEQYF.

This chain links TRBV12-3 or TRBV12-4 with TRBJ1-5; the match to TRBD1 covers 7 bases. The trim removed 10 bases at V and 3 bases at J, leaving 6 bases unmatched. The CDR3 extends over 13 amino acids. CDR3: CATTGQANQPQHF. DNA of the CDR3: TGTGCCACTACCGGACAGGCCAATCAGCCCCAGCATTTT.

The table lists this clone with a count of one. V is TRBV5-7 and J is TRBJ2-1, with D unclear. TRBV5-7 is an open reading frame, and its role is uncertain. The CDR3 covers 14 residues. Deletions cut 2 bases from V and 2 bases from J, with 8 bases between. The CDR3 sequence is CASSFIRTYNEQFF. CDR3 bases: TGTGCCAGCAGCTTTATCCGGACCTACAATGAGCAGTTCTTC.

V is TRBV20-1 and J is TRBJ2-7; D is ambiguous. V lost 3 bases and J lost 2, with 11 bases in between. The CDR3 sequence is 13 residues long. CDR1 and CDR2 from the germline V gene are DFQATT and SNEGSKA (reference sequence). Here the CDR3 DNA reads TGCAGTGCTAGTCGGCCCCCGGCCTACGAGCAGTACTTC. Translating gives CSASRPPAYEQYF.

This rearrangement joins TRBV30 to TRBJ1-5, with D perhaps matching TRBD1 (5 bases). Per germline, CDR1 GTSNPN and CDR2 SVGIG (reference sequence). V was cut by 0 bases and J by 2 bases, with 11 bases left in between. This CDR3 spans 15 amino acids. The CDR3 reads CAWSVGLQGNQPQHF. The CDR3 bases are TGTGCCTGGAGTGTAGGATTACAGGGCAATCAGCCCCAGCATTTT.

J is TRBJ1-2 and V is TRBV28; D remains unclear. Germline V gene data show CDR1 as MDHEN and CDR2 as SYDVKM. V shed 3 bases and J shed 2 bases, with 10 bases lying between them. The CDR3 consists of 14 residues. Here the CDR3 reads CASSFARGNYGYTF. CDR3 coding DNA: TGTGCCAGCAGTTTCGCCCGAGGGAACTATGGCTACACCTTC.

This chain links TRBV2 with TRBJ1-2, with D possibly being TRBD1 (6 bases). V lost 5 bases, J lost 1 base, and 8 bases lay in between. Germline lookup yields CDR1 SNHLY and CDR2 FYNNEI. This CDR3 is 13 amino acids long. The chain's CDR3 is CASSLDSNYGYTF. The CDR3 nucleotides are TGTGCCAGCAGTCTGGACAGTAACTATGGCTACACCTTC. The variable domain in full, with the rest retrieved from reference TRBV2 and TRBJ1-2, is EPEVTQTPSHQVTQMGQEVILRCVPISNHLYFYWYRQILGQKVEFLVSFYNNEISEKSEIFDDQFSVERPDGSNFTLKIRSTKLEDSAMYFCASSLDSNYGYTFGSGTRLTVV.

The V call is TRBV3-1 (or the pseudogene TRBV3-2), the J call TRBJ2-4; D call uncertain. Deletions cut 2 bases from V and 0 bases from J, with 8 bases between. Germline CDR1 LGHDT, CDR2 YNNKEL (reference sequence). The CDR3 totals 15 residues. The CDR3 bases are TGTGCCAGCAGCCAATTAAGTACAGCCAAAAACATTCAGTACTTC. This gives the protein CASSQLSTAKNIQYF.